This T cell receptor beta chain appears in the sequencing data of a study of shared clonotypes between healthy human individuals (dated by TCRdb to 2018 to 2020). Broadly, across the study: The cohort comprised two women and a few men aged 18 to 49 years. For each donor, three plates each were used for CD4 naive and CD4 memory, two plates were used for CD8 naive, and one plate was used for CD8 memory. The study deeply sequenced blood TCR repertoires of five healthy adults to estimate repertoire size and the extent of clonotype sharing between individuals. To increase sequencing depth and limit assay-specific biases, TCR repertoire library preparation and sequencing were carried out by different laboratories using diverse techniques. Between about 0.8 and 8.9 billion PBMCs per donor were obtained by leukapheresis. Overall study results and their limits: Across four donors, approximately 5% of naive CD4, 3% to 3.5% of naive CD8, around 2.1% of memory CD4, and under 0.45% of memory CD8 clonotypes were shared. Sampling was restricted to blood, and TCR repertoires in tissues likely differ from the TCR repertoires found in blood. Naive subsets generally had larger estimated clonotype richness than memory subsets. Pairwise subsampling indicated that sequencing depth was expected to affect the degree of clonotype sharing among donors. The small number of donors limited the genetic and exposure-history diversity represented. Even with the large sequencing depth, rarefaction of the sorted-subset datasets indicated that sequencing was incomplete. Higher generation probabilities were observed for clonotypes shared by all four sorted-subset donors than for non-shared clonotypes.

Using the deep immunoSEQ assay, TCR CDR3 regions were amplified from genomic DNA by multiplex PCR. Extracted genomic DNA from each cell subset was spread evenly across all wells of several immunoSEQ 96-well plates, with each plate serving as a replicate. Each replicate PCR for sorted subsets received around 210 ng genomic DNA, equal to tens of thousands of T cell genomes. Purified libraries were measured with a Qubit 3.0 fluorometer, size-checked on a Bioanalyzer 2100, and measured again with the KAPA Library Quantification kit. Every immunoSEQ 96-well plate was sequenced on a separate single-read 150-cycle Illumina NextSeq 550 flow cell. The original pipeline was this. The immunoSEQ output contained only junctional sequences without quality scores, so filtering could not match that applied to full-length reads. To assign V/J genes and CDR3, sequences were annotated against IMGT germline references using PyIR, a Python wrapper for IgBLAST v1.9. Any read was removed if the V/J assignment was weak (E-value above 1e-6), the CDR3 was missing, or the read contained stop codons, out-of-frame junctions, or ambiguous translated residues. V3J clonotypes were defined by identical inferred V gene, J gene, and CDR3 amino acid sequence. Percentage overlap between repertoires was calculated by dividing the number of shared unique clonotypes by the size of the smaller repertoire. Richness of each repertoire was evaluated using RTK rarefaction, the Chao1 estimator, and Recon v2.1 estimates of unobserved clonotypes. Generation probabilities were computed with OLGA for all TCRbeta clonotypes obtained by the gDNA method from a handful of donors. TCRdb carries this immuneACCESS record with in-frame sequences only. Its versions omit some clonotypes, under half of them owing to an unresolved V gene in the studies checked, with the rest unexplained. V and J calls and clone size follow that table, whereas D and trimming were derived from the DNA. The sample yields a few million clones; 93% were counted once. Jointly, the top ten make up over 1.5% of the sample.

CD8 naive samples consisted of CD45RO-negative cells that were positively selected for CCR7, yielding a CD45RA+CCR7+ population without TemRA cells. The donors were healthy, HIV-negative adults with no recently reported acute infections or vaccinations. Only Caucasian adults living in Nashville, Tennessee, USA were represented among the donors. Blood was obtained by leukapheresis, after which PBMCs were separated by Ficoll-Histopaque density gradient centrifugation and cryopreserved in liquid nitrogen vapor phase. Analytical flow cytometry was used to check the purity and quantity of each magnetically sorted T cell population. Genomic DNA was isolated from every sorted fraction and measured by UV absorbance on a Nanodrop 2000c. The germline V gene sets CDR1 to SGHRS and CDR2 to YFSETQ. V is cut by 7 bases and J by 7 bases, and the space between the germline ends is 9 bases. CDR3 length: 11 amino acids, cysteine to phenylalanine. Only the CDR3 DNA stays, 33 bases, in frame from base 1.

Points on this clone: Its antigen is still unknown. Base qualities are missing; no much larger clone stands one base away.

The source is a man aged 18 to 30 in good health. Some clones in this sample may be carry-over from other donors' samples. The chain joins TRBV5-1 to TRBJ2-1; a weak D assignment points to TRBD2 (6 bases agree). The specimen was naive CD8+ T cells from PBMCs. The cell subset or site label on this specimen signifies: CD45RA+CCR7+. The CDR3 in this case is CASLRGNEQFF. The DNA sequence follows: TGCGCCAGCCTCCGGGGGAATGAGCAGTTCTTC.